These 6 T cell receptor beta chains were all obtained from the same sample, sequenced in a study of T cell responses to AZD1222 COVID-19 vaccine. Method: immunoSEQ multiplex PCR; TCRdb's copy keeps in-frame clones and lacks some. The profile shows 200,000 or so clones, roughly 88% of them singletons. The specimen comprised peripheral blood, sampled on day 0 of AZD1222 vaccination. Receptor source: an adult in good health.

V and J are TRBV7-9 and TRBJ2-2, with 9 bases identical to TRBD2. Germline assignment: CDR1 SEHNR and CDR2 FQNEAQ (reference sequence). This CDR3 is 17 amino acids long. The V segment lost 3 bases and the J segment 3 bases; nucleotides outside the gene matches: 8. The CDR3 DNA sequence: TGTGCCAGCAGCTTTTCTCGCGGGAGGGGCGACACCGGGGAGCTGTTTTTT. This translates into CASSFSRGRGDTGELFF. The full variable domain, completed using reference TRBV7-9 and TRBJ2-2, is DTGVSQNPRHKITKRGQNVTFRCDPISEHNRLYWYRQTLGQGPEFLTYFQNEAQLEKSRLLSDRFSAERPKGSFSTLEIQRTEQGDSAMYLCASSFSRGRGDTGELFFGEGSRLTVL.

CDR3 region: CASSLGPGQMNTEAFF. The DNA of the CDR3 is TGTGCCAGCAGCTTGGGACCGGGACAGATGAACACTGAAGCTTTCTTT. V usage is TRBV5-4 and J usage is TRBJ1-1; 7 nucleotides agree with TRBD1. In germline, CDR1 is SGHNT, CDR2 YYREEE (reference sequence). Trimming took 0 bases from V and 0 from J; bases not matched to a gene: 5. This CDR3 has 16 amino acids.

The gene calls are TRBV5-1 and TRBJ2-3; maybe TRBD1 (6 bases). The germline V and J ends were trimmed by 5 bases and 2 bases, with 9 bases remaining between them. The CDR3 is made up of 13 amino acids. From germline, CDR1 is SGHRS and CDR2 YFSETQ. CDR3 sequence reads: CASSLGATDTQYF. CDR3 DNA: TGCGCCAGCAGTCTGGGGGCCACAGATACGCAGTATTTT.

This clone came up once. The chain has TRBV7-9 and TRBJ1-6; 7 bases align to TRBD1. The germline V gene encodes CDR1 SEHNR and CDR2 FQNEAQ (reference sequence). V gave up 5 bases and J gave up 13 bases; unmatched junction bases: 17. The CDR3 runs 16 residues. The CDR3 DNA reads TGTGCCAGCAGCACAGGACAGGCTATTAATTCGGAGCCCCTCCACTTT. Amino acids: CASSTGQAINSEPLHF.

The chain is built from TRBV5-1 and TRBJ2-7, with D maybe TRBD1 (6 bases). Per germline, CDR1 SGHRS and CDR2 YFSETQ. The CDR3 runs to 16 residues. Trimming shortened V by 1 base and J by 1 base, and 15 bases separated the two germline ends. CDR3 region: CASSLSPSGASYEQYF. The CDR3 DNA reads TGCGCCAGCAGCTTGAGCCCTTCAGGGGCATCCTACGAGCAGTACTTC. Full variable domain (remainder filled in from reference TRBV5-1 and TRBJ2-7): KAGVTQTPRYLIKTRGQQVTLSCSPISGHRSVSWYQQTPGQGLQFLFEYFSETQRNKGNFPGRFSGRQFSNSRSEMNVSTLELGDSALYLCASSLSPSGASYEQYFGPGTRLTVT.

The gene calls are TRBV3-1 (or the pseudogene TRBV3-2) and TRBJ2-7; TRBD1 might be the D (6 bases). This CDR3 contains 16 residues. The germline V gene has CDR1 LGHDT and CDR2 YNNKEL (reference sequence). The ends were cut back, 3 bases at V and 2 bases at J, with 17 bases in the middle. CDR3 region: CASSQEVRTAPYEQYF. CDR3 nucleotide sequence: TGTGCCAGCAGCCAGGAGGTCCGGACAGCTCCCTACGAGCAGTACTTC.